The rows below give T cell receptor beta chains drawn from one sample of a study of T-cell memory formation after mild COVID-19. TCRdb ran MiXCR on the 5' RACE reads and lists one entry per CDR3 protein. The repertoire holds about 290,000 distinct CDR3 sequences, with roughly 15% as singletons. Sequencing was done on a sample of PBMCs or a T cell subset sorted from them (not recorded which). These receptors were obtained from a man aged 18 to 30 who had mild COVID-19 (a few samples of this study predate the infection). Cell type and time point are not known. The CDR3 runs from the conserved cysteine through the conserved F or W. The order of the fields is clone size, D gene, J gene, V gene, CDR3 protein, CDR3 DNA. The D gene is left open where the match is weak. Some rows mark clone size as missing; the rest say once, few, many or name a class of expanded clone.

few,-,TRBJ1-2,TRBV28,CASSWGTYGYTF,TGTGCCAGCAGTTGGGGAACCTATGGCTACACCTTC
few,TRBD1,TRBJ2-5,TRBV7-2,CASSLVPGQGNLPQYF,TGTGCCAGCAGCTTAGTGCCGGGACAGGGGAACTTGCCCCAGTACTTC
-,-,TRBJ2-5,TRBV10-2,CASSVGSGEWETQYF,TGCGCCAGCAGTGTTGGATCCGGGGAATGGGAGACCCAGTACTTC
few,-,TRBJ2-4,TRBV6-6,CASSYSTKNIQYF,TGTGCCAGCAGTTACTCGACTAAAAACATTCAGTACTTC
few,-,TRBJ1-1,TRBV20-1,CSATTISGATEAFF,TGCAGTGCCACGACAATATCGGGGGCCACTGAAGCTTTCTTT
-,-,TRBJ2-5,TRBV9,CASSGGVRLGETQYF,TGTGCCAGCAGCGGGGGGGTAAGGTTAGGGGAGACCCAGTACTTC
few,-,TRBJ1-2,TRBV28,CASSPGPYGYTF,TGTGCCAGTAGTCCGGGGCCCTATGGCTACACCTTC
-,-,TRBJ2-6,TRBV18,CASSPKGSDGANVLTF,TGTGCCAGCTCACCTAAGGGATCGGATGGGGCCAACGTCCTGACTTTC
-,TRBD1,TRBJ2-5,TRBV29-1,CSGQGPQETQYF,TGCAGCGGACAGGGGCCCCAAGAGACCCAGTACTTC
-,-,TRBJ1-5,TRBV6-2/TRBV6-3,CASQNRGNQPQHF,TGTGCCAGTCAAAACAGGGGCAATCAGCCCCAGCATTTT
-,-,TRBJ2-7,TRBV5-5,CASSLVSQGYYEQYF,TGTGCCAGCAGCTTGGTAAGCCAGGGATATTACGAGCAGTACTTC
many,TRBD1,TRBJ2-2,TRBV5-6,CASSFRRDSRGGELFF,TGTGCCAGCAGCTTTCGTAGGGACAGCCGAGGCGGGGAGCTGTTTTTT
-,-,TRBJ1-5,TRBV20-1,CSARRGVYQPQHF,TGCAGTGCTAGACGGGGGGTGTATCAGCCCCAGCATTTT
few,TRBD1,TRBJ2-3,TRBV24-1,CATSDRDRGEDTQYF,TGTGCCACCAGTGACCGGGACAGGGGGGAAGATACGCAGTATTTT
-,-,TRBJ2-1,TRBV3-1,CASSQVGGLPGLFF,TGTGCCAGCAGCCAAGTGGGGGGCCTTCCAGGTCTGTTCTTC
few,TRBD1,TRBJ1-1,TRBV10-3,CAISEGGTGAFF,TGTGCCATCAGTGAGGGGGGGACAGGGGCTTTCTTT
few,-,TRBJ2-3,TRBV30,CAGVGASADTQYF,TGTGCCGGGGTGGGGGCCTCCGCGGATACGCAGTATTTT
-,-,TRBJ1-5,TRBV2,CASNPTASNQPQHF,TGTGCCAGCAATCCGACAGCTAGCAATCAGCCCCAGCATTTT
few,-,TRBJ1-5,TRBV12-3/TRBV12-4,CASSFSGFHQPQHF,TGTGCCAGCAGTTTCTCGGGGTTCCATCAGCCCCAGCATTTT
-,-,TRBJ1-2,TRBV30,CAQDWVNYGYTF,TGTGCCCAAGACTGGGTTAACTATGGCTACACCTTC